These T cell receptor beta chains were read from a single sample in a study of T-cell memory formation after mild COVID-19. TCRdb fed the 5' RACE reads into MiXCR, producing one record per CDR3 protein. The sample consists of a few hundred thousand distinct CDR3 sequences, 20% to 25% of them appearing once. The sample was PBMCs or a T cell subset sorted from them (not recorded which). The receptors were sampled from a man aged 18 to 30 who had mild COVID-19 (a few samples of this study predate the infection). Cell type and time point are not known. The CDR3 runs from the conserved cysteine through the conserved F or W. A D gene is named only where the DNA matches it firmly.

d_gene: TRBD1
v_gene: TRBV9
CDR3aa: CASSPDRAIGYTF

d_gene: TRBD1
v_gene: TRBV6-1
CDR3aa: CASRPGQGNSPLHF

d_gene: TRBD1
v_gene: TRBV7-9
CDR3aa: CASSPWTGTEKLFF

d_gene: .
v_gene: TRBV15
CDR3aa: CATSRDVDTQYF

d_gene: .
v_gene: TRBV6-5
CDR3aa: CASSYSRETGAFF

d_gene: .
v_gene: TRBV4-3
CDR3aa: CASSHRGTEAFF

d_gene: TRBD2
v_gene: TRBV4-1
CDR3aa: CASSIRTPGLAASYEQYF

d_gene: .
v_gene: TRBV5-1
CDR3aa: CASSLVPDTQYF

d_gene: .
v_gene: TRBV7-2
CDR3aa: CASSLDFWATEAFF

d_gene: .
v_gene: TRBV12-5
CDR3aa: CASGLGRGSNQPQHF

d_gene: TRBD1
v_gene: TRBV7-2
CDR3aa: CASSGQGVYNEQFF

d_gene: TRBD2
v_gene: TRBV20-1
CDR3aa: CSAPPISGGRYEQYF

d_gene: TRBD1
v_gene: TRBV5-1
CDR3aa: CASSLSQGAGLDGYTF

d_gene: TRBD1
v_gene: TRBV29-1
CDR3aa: CSFKGGYGTDTQYF

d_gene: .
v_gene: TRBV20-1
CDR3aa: CSANQDRAYEQYF

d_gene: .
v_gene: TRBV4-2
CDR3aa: CASSPSPGTYGYTF

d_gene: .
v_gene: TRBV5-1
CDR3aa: CASSPVGIELNEQFF

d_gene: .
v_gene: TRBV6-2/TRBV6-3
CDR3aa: CASKGGQNTGELFF

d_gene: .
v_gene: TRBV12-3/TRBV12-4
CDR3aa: CASSLNRATGELFF

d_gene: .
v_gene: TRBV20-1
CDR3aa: CSARDNYEQYF

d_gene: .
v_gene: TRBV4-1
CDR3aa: CASSQGTNYGYTF

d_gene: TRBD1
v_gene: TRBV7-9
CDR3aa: CASRTPGTGVGELFF

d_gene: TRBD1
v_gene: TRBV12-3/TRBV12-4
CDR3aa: CASSTMTGPYEQYF

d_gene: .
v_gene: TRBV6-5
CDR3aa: CASSYFWGEELFF

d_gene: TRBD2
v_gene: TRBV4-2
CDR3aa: CASSQVGNSGRSSYNEQFF

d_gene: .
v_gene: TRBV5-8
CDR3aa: CASSLPGEKNTEAFF

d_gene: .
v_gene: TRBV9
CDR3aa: CASSLYSEDQPQHF

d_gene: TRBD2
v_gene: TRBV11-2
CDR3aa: CASGLDGLAGADTQYF

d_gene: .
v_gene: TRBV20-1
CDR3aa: CSASPGLGYGYTF

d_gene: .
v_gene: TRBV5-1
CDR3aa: CASSRIHTGNEQFF

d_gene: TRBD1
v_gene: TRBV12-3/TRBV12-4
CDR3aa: CASSRDTGVGGYTF

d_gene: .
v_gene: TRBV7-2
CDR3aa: CASSFPNSGNTIYF

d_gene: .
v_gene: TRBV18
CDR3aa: CASSPTGINQPQHF

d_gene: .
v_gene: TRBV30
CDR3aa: CAWYTGKGLGDEKLFF

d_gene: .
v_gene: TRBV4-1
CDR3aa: CASSQGVGGQNSPLHF

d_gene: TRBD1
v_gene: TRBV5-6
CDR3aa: CASSGQGVDPLHF

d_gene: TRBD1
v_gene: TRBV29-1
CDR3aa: CSAMTGGGTEAFF

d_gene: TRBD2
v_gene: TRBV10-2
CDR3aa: CASSDRTSGKETQYF

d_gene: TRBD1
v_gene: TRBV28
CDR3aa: CASTPEGANYNEQFF

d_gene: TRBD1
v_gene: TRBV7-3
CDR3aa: CASSLGTGGINEQFF

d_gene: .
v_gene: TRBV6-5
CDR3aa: CASGGLLNEQFF

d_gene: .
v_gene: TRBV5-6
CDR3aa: CASSLVQAGAEAFF

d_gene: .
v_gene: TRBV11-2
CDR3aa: CASSRWTTGYNEQFF

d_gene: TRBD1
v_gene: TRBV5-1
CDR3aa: CASRLDRIQGELFF

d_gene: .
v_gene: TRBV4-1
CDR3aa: CASSQSGAESNTQYF

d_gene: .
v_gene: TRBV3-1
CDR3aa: CASRQRGVTNEKLFF

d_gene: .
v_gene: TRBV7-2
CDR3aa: CASSPAAGGYTF

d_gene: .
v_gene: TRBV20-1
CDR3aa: CSARTMGRDIQYF

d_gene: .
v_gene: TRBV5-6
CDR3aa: CASSLATQGNNSPLHF

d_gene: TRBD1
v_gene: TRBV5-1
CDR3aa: CASSSTGDTEAFF

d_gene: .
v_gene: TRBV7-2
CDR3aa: CASSFEGNTQYF

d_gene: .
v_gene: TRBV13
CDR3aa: CASSLGQGFSSTQYF